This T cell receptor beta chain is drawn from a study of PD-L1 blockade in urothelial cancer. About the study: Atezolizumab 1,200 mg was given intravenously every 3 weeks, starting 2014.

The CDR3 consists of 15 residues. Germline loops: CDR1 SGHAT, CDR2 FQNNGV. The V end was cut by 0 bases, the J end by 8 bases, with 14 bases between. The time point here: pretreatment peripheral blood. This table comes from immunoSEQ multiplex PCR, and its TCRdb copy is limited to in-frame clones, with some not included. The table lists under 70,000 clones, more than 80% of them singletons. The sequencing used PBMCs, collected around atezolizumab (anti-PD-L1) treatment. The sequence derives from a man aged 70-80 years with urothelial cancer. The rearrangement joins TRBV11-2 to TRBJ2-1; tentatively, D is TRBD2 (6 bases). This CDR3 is CASSLDNGRAYEQFF. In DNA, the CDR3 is TGTGCCAGCAGCTTAGATAACGGGAGAGCCTATGAGCAGTTCTTC. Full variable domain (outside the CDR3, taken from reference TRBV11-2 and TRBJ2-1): EAGVAQSPRYKIIEKRQSVAFWCNPISGHATLYWYQQILGQGPKLLIQFQNNGVVDDSQLPKDRFSAERLKGVDSTLKIQPAKLEDSAVYLCASSLDNGRAYEQFFGPGTRLTVL.